This T cell receptor beta chain is drawn from a study of cytomegalovirus exposure and HLA in healthy donors. Worth noting for this clone: Its antigen is not known.

This PCR relied on a set of 60 Vbeta primers and 13 Jbeta primers. Repertoires were generated with immunoSEQ multiplex PCR, while TCRdb's copy carries only in-frame clones and drops some. Of some 180,000 clones detected, about 82% appear once; the ten largest clones hold around 1.5%. Regarding the study as a whole: In all likelihood, a cluster of highly shared sequence variants was a sequencing artifact. Most TCR beta V segments were productive about 90% or about 30% of the time in an earlier analysis.

Germline CDR1 is SGHVS and CDR2 is FQNEAQ. Trimming removed 1 base at V and 7 bases at J, with 11 bases between. The CDR3 contains 13 residues. Sequencing was done on a sample of PBMCs. The chain recombines TRBV7-8 with TRBJ2-7, with D possibly matching TRBD1 (8 bases). The sequence was obtained from a man between 18 and 35 years old in good health and CMV-seronegative. The CDR3 sequence is CASSLDRGGEQYF. CDR3 DNA: TGTGCCAGCAGCTTAGACAGGGGGGGGGAGCAGTACTTC.